Below, 23 T cell receptor beta chains from the same sample are listed, as sequenced in a study of cytomegalovirus exposure and HLA in healthy donors. Primers: 60 Vbeta forward and 13 Jbeta reverse. The protocol was immunoSEQ multiplex PCR, while the TCRdb copy is restricted to in-frame clones and leaves out a portion. The sample carries about 98,000 clones, roughly three quarters recorded once. Sequenced input: PBMCs. The origin of the receptors is a man between 35 and 55 years old in good health and CMV-seronegative.

This chain uses TRBV6-1 with TRBJ2-3; 10 bases map to TRBD2. Germline V gene sequence: CDR1 MNHNS, CDR2 SASEGT. The ends lost 4 bases at V and 1 base at J; junction bases unmatched: 11. The CDR3 has 18 amino acids. This CDR3 reads CASSARTSGGKGTDTQYF. DNA of the CDR3: TGTGCCAGCAGTGCGAGGACTAGCGGAGGAAAGGGCACAGATACGCAGTATTTT.

This clone was counted once. This CDR3 is CASSQDKAGSRRGRNYGYTF. The CDR3, as DNA: TGCGCCAGCAGCCAAGATAAAGCCGGGTCACGGAGGGGACGTAACTATGGCTACACCTTC. The chain has TRBV4-1 and TRBJ1-2, with a possible D match to TRBD1 (5 bases). Between the trimmed V and J ends, which lost 0 bases and 1 base, there was a span of 24 bases. Germline V gene lookup returns CDR1 MGHRA and CDR2 YSYEKL. The CDR3 runs to 20 residues.

The gene calls are TRBV6-1 and TRBJ2-5; perhaps TRBD1 as D (6 bases). The J call may be mistaken, given a closer DNA end match to TRBJ2-7. Germline CDR1 reads MNHNS; CDR2 reads SASEGT. This CDR3 region has 15 residues. The CDR3 is CASTLGVGGAYEQYF. DNA for the CDR3: TGTGCCAGCACCCTTGGCGTTGGGGGCGCCTACGAGCAGTACTTC.

The gene calls are TRBV5-5 and TRBJ1-1; 8 nucleotides align to TRBD1. V was clipped by 4 bases and J by 5 bases; unmatched bases: 13. Germline V gene data show CDR1 as SGHKS and CDR2 as YYEKEE (reference sequence). The CDR3 consists of 16 residues. The CDR3 is CASSTGQGSTGTEAFF. CDR3 DNA: TGTGCCAGCAGCACTGGACAGGGCTCAACAGGAACTGAAGCTTTCTTT. Full variable domain (missing parts from reference TRBV5-5 and TRBJ1-1): DAGVTQSPTHLIKTRGQQVTLRCSPISGHKSVSWYQQVLGQGPQFIFQYYEKEERGRGNFPDRFSARQFPNYSSELNVNALLLGDSALYLCASSTGQGSTGTEAFFGQGTRLTVV.

This sequence joins TRBV11-2 and TRBJ2-7, with D possibly TRBD1 on 6 matching bases. The CDR3 runs to 15 residues. Germline V gene sequence: CDR1 SGHAT, CDR2 FQNNGV. V lost 1 base and J lost 2, with 12 bases in between. CDR3 sequence: CASSLALQGAYEQYF. The CDR3 nucleotides read TGTGCCAGCAGCTTAGCTCTACAGGGTGCCTACGAGCAGTACTTC.

The chain combines TRBV27 with TRBJ1-1, with 9 bases fitting TRBD1. Germline loops: CDR1 MNHEY, CDR2 SMNVEV (reference sequence). The trim removed 6 bases at V and 10 bases at J, leaving 12 bases unmatched. The CDR3 contains 14 residues. The CDR3 sequence is CASSFNRGQGGAFF. The CDR3 nucleotides read TGTGCCAGCAGCTTTAACAGGGGGCAAGGGGGAGCTTTCTTT.

V gene TRBV5-4 combines with J gene TRBJ1-2, with no clear D. Trimming took 3 bases from V and 7 from J, leaving 13 bases between them. The CDR3 length is 13 residues. Germline values: CDR1 SGHNT, CDR2 YYREEE (reference sequence). This CDR3 is CASSSIKEGGYTF. For the CDR3, the DNA is TGTGCCAGCAGCTCAATCAAAGAGGGTGGCTACACCTTC.

The CDR3 loop reads CASSVNYGSSNTGELFF. In DNA, the CDR3 is TGTGCCAGCAGCGTGAACTACGGCAGTTCGAACACCGGGGAGCTGTTTTTT. The chain joins TRBV7-8 to TRBJ2-2; no clear D gene. The CDR3 totals 17 residues. V shed 5 bases and J shed 0 bases, with 16 bases lying between them. Germline CDR1 and CDR2: SGHVS and FQNEAQ. Full variable domain (outside the CDR3, taken from reference TRBV7-8 and TRBJ2-2): GAGVSQSPRYKVAKRGQDVALRCDPISGHVSLFWYQQALGQGPEFLTYFQNEAQLDKSGLPSDRFFAERPEGSVSTLKIQRTQQEDSAVYLCASSVNYGSSNTGELFFGEGSRLTVL.

J is TRBJ2-1 and V is TRBV19, with D perhaps matching TRBD1 (6 bases). The germline V gene encodes CDR1 LNHDA and CDR2 SQIVND (reference sequence). This CDR3 contains 16 residues. Trimming pared 1 base from V and 6 bases from J, leaving 16 bases between. CDR3 nucleotides: TGTGCCAGTAGTATAGTTCGGGGCAGGGGTTCCAATGAGCAGTTCTTC. It translates to CASSIVRGRGSNEQFF.

J is TRBJ2-5 and V is TRBV10-1, with a tentative D call TRBD1 (7 bases). The J call may be mistaken, given a closer DNA end match to TRBJ2-7. The CDR3 consists of 15 residues. From germline, CDR1 is WNHNN and CDR2 SYGVQD (reference sequence). The CDR3 reads CASSEGVTGRNEQYF. The CDR3 bases are TGCGCCAGCAGTGAAGGGGTGACAGGGAGGAACGAGCAGTACTTC.

For this clone: Germline and junction disagree at one end, which may indicate a read error. The chain carries TRBV7-9 and TRBJ1-2, with a possible D match to TRBD1 (5 bases). There are 14 residues in the CDR3. The germline V gene encodes CDR1 SEHNR and CDR2 FQNEAQ (reference sequence). CDR3 residues: CSSLWLGHNYGYTF. CDR3 nucleotide sequence: TGTTCCAGCCTATGGTTAGGACACAACTATGGCTACACCTTC.

CDR3 loop: CASSLVAGVKTQYF. The CDR3 nucleotides read TGCGCCAGCAGCTTGGTTGCGGGAGTCAAGACCCAGTACTTC. The chain is built from TRBV5-1 and TRBJ2-5, with 7 bases fitting TRBD2. Per the germline V gene, CDR1 is SGHRS and CDR2 is YFSETQ. V lost 0 bases, J lost 6 bases, and 5 bases stayed unmatched. This CDR3 contains 14 residues.

The chain links TRBV27 to TRBJ2-7; TRBD2 might be the D (6 bases). Trimming removed 2 bases from V and 4 bases from J, with 6 bases in between. Germline CDR1 reads MNHEY; CDR2 reads SMNVEV (reference sequence). CDR3 length: 12 amino acids. The CDR3 nucleotides are TGTGCCAGCAGTTTACGGGGGTACGAGCAGTACTTC. Amino acids: CASSLRGYEQYF.

The chain links TRBV6-5 to TRBJ1-2; the D is unclear. Trimming left V 0 bases short and J 1 base short, with 9 bases between. The CDR3 length is 15 residues. Germline CDR1 reads MNHEY; CDR2 reads SVGAGI. The CDR3 reads CASSYSRGGNYGYTF. The CDR3 nucleotides are TGTGCCAGCAGTTACTCCCGGGGTGGTAACTATGGCTACACCTTC.

The chain combines TRBV9 with TRBJ1-3; D uncertain. V was shortened by 2 bases and J by 0 bases, with 6 bases between the two germline ends. There are 14 residues in the CDR3. The germline V gene encodes CDR1 SGDLS and CDR2 YYNGEE. CDR3 bases: TGTGCCAGCAGCGTCCGGAGCTCTGGAAACACCATATATTTT. This encodes CASSVRSSGNTIYF. Together with reference TRBV9 and TRBJ1-3, the CDR3 gives the full variable domain: DSGVTQTPKHLITATGQRVTLRCSPRSGDLSVYWYQQSLDQGLQFLIQYYNGEERAKGNILERFSAQQFPDLHSELNLSSLELGDSALYFCASSVRSSGNTIYFGEGSWLTVV.

The CDR3 nucleotides are TGTGCCAGCAGCTCACGAACGACAGGGGATTTCTACGAGCAGTACTTC. Translating it yields CASSSRTTGDFYEQYF. This chain connects TRBV7-2 to TRBJ2-7; 8 nucleotides match TRBD1. CDR1 SGHTA and CDR2 FQGNSA come from the germline V gene. V lost 4 bases and J lost 3; bases outside the gene matches: 11. The CDR3 runs to 16 residues.

The chain couples TRBV6-1 to TRBJ2-2, with a tentative D call TRBD2 (5 bases). Trimming removed 7 bases at V and 11 bases at J, with 11 bases between. Germline loops: CDR1 MNHNS, CDR2 SASEGT. This CDR3 has 11 amino acids. CDR3 region: CASIREGELFF. CDR3 sequence (DNA): TGTGCCAGCATTCGTGAGGGAGAGCTGTTTTTT.

The chain couples TRBV6-1 to TRBJ2-5; 8 nucleotides agree with TRBD1. With V trimmed by 6 bases and J by 5 bases, 11 bases remained unmatched. This CDR3 is built from 15 residues. Germline V lookup: CDR1 MNHNS, CDR2 SASEGT. CDR3 sequence (DNA): TGTGCCAGCAGCCAAACCAGGGGGCGCACGGAGACCCAGTACTTC. Residues: CASSQTRGRTETQYF.

This rearrangement joins TRBV2 to TRBJ1-6; TRBD1 aligns across 10 bases. Germline V gives CDR1 SNHLY, CDR2 FYNNEI. With V trimmed by 7 bases and J by 9 bases, 9 bases remained unmatched. The CDR3 is made up of 15 amino acids. CDR3 amino acids: CASNRDRGARSPLHF. DNA of the CDR3: TGTGCCAGCAACAGGGACAGGGGAGCTCGTTCACCCCTCCACTTT.

V and J are TRBV7-9 and TRBJ2-5; tentative D call: TRBD2 (6 bases). Germline V gives CDR1 SEHNR, CDR2 FQNEAQ (reference sequence). Between the trimmed V and J ends, which lost 3 bases and 5 bases, there was a span of 10 bases. The CDR3 runs to 13 residues. The CDR3 DNA is TGTGCCAGCAGCTTGGGACTGGGGGAGACCCAGTACTTC. Its translation is CASSLGLGETQYF. Full variable domain (missing parts from reference TRBV7-9 and TRBJ2-5): DTGVSQNPRHKITKRGQNVTFRCDPISEHNRLYWYRQTLGQGPEFLTYFQNEAQLEKSRLLSDRFSAERPKGSFSTLEIQRTEQGDSAMYLCASSLGLGETQYFGPGTRLLVL.

A few counts support this clone. The gene calls are TRBV25-1 and TRBJ2-5; the D is unclear. The J call may not be correct, given that the DNA end is closer to TRBJ2-7. Germline V gene lookup returns CDR1 MGHDK and CDR2 SYGVNS. The CDR3 is 14 residues long. The CDR3 here is CASSEWSSSYEQYF. The CDR3 DNA sequence: TGTGCCAGCAGTGAATGGAGCAGCTCCTACGAGCAGTACTTC.

This clone was seen a handful of times. V is TRBV5-1 and J is TRBJ1-3; D not resolved. Trimming pared 4 bases from V and 7 bases from J, leaving 12 bases between. The CDR3 sequence is 13 residues long. CDR1 and CDR2 from the germline V gene are SGHRS and YFSETQ. CDR3 sequence: CASSQDGVNTIYF. CDR3 sequence (DNA): TGCGCCAGCAGCCAGGACGGGGTTAACACCATATATTTT.

The chain has TRBV5-4 and TRBJ2-1, with a tentative D call TRBD1 (5 bases). V lost 2 bases and J lost 5, with 8 bases in between. Germline loops: CDR1 SGHNT, CDR2 YYREEE (reference sequence). The CDR3 contains 13 residues. DNA for the CDR3: TGTGCCAGCAGCTTTGTCAGGGACAATGAGCAGTTCTTC. Its translation: CASSFVRDNEQFF.